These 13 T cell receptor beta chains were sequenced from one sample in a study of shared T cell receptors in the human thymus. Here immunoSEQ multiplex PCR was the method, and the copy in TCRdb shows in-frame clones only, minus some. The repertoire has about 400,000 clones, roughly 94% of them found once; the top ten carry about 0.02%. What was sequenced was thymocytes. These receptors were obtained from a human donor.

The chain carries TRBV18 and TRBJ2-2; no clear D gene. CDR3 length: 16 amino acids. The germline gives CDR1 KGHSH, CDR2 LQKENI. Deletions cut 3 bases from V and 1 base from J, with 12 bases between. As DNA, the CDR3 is TGTGCCAGCTCACCTCCGTTCGACGGGAACACCGGGGAGCTGTTTTTT. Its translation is CASSPPFDGNTGELFF.

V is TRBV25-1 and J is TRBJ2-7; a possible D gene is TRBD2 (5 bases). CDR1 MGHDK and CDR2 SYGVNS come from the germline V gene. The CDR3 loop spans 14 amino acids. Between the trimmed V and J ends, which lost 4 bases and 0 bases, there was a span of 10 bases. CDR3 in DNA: TGTGCCAGCAGTGTTGGCGGGCTCTCCTACGAGCAGTACTTC. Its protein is CASSVGGLSYEQYF.

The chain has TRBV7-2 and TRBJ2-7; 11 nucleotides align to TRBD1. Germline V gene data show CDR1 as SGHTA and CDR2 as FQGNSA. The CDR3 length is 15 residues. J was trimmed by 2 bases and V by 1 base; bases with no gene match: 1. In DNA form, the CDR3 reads TGTGCCAGCAGCTTAGGGACAGGGGGCCCCTACGAGCAGTACTTC. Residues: CASSLGTGGPYEQYF.

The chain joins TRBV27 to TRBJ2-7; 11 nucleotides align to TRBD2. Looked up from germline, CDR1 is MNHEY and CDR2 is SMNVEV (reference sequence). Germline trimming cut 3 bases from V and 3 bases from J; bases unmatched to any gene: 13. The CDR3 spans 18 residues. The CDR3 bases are TGTGCCAGCAGTTTCCTGAAGGCCCGACTAGCGGGGTTCTACGAGCAGTACTTC. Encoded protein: CASSFLKARLAGFYEQYF.

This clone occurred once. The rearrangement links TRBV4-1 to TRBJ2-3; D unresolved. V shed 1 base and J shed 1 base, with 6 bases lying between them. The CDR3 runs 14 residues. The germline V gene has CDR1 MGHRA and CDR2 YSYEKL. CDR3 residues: CASSQVPRTDTQYF. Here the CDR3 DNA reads TGCGCCAGCAGCCAAGTTCCCCGCACAGATACGCAGTATTTT.

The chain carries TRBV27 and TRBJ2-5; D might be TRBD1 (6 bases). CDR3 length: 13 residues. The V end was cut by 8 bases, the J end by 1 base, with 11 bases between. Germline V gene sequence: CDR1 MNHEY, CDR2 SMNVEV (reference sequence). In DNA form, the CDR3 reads TGTGCCAGCGGATACAGGGCCCAAGAGACCCAGTACTTC. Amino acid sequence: CASGYRAQETQYF.

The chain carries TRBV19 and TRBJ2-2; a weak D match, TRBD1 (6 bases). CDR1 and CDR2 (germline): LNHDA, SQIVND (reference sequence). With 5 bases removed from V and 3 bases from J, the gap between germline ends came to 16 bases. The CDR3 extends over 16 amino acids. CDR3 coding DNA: TGTGCCAGTAGTCCCAACAGGGTCCCGTACACCGGGGAGCTGTTTTTT. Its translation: CASSPNRVPYTGELFF.

The CDR3: CASSQARGYLAKNIQYF. The CDR3 DNA reads TGCGCCAGCAGCCAAGCTCGGGGATACCTAGCCAAAAACATTCAGTACTTC. The chain is built from TRBV4-1 and TRBJ2-4; perhaps TRBD2 as D (5 bases). With 1 base removed from V and 0 bases from J, the gap between germline ends came to 13 bases. Germline CDR1 MGHRA, CDR2 YSYEKL. The CDR3 is made up of 17 amino acids.

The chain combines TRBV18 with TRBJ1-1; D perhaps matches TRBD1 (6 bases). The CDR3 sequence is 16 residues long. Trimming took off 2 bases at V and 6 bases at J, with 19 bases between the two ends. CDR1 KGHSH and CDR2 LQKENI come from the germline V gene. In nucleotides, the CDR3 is TGTGCCAGCTCACCAGGGGCTCGGCAGGGGATCCCTGAAGCTTTCTTT. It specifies CASSPGARQGIPEAFF.

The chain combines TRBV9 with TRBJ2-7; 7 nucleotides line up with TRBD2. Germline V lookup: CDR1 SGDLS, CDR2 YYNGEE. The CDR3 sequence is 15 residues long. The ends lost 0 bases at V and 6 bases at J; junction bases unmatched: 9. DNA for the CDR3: TGTGCCAGCAGCGTAGGGCTAGCGGTGGCCCCCGAGCAGTACTTC. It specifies CASSVGLAVAPEQYF.

This chain's CDR3 is CASWTSGGLEETQYF. The CDR3 DNA follows: TGTGCCAGCTGGACTAGCGGGGGGCTAGAAGAGACCCAGTACTTC. V gene TRBV2 combines with J gene TRBJ2-5; 14 nucleotides align to TRBD2. Per the germline V gene, CDR1 is SNHLY and CDR2 is FYNNEI. The CDR3 extends over 15 amino acids. J gave up 3 bases and V 8 bases, and 5 bases lay outside the gene matches.

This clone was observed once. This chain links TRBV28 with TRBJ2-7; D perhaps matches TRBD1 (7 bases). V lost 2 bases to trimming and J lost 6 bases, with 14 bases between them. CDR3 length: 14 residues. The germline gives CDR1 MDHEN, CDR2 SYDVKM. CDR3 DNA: TGTGCCAGCAGTTTACTGGAGGGGGCGGTCGAGCAGTACTTC. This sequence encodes CASSLLEGAVEQYF.

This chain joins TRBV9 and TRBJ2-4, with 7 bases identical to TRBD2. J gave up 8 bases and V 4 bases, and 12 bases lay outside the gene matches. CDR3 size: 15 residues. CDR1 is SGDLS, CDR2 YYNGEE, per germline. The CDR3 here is CASSPWRRELHIQYF. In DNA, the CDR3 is TGTGCCAGCAGCCCTTGGCGGCGGGAGTTGCACATTCAGTACTTC. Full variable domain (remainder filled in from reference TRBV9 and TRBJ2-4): DSGVTQTPKHLITATGQRVTLRCSPRSGDLSVYWYQQSLDQGLQFLIQYYNGEERAKGNILERFSAQQFPDLHSELNLSSLELGDSALYFCASSPWRRELHIQYFGAGTRLSVL.